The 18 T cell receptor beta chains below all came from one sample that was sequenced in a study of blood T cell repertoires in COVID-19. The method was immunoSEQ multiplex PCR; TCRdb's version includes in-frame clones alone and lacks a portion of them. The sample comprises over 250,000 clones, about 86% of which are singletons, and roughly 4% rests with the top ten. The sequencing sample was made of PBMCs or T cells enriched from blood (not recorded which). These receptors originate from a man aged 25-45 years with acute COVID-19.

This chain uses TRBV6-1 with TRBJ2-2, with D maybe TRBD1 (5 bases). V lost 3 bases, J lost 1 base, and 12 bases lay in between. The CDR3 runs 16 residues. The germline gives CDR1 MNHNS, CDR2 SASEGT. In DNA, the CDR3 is TGTGCCAGCAGTGATAAAACAGGTTTGAACACCGGGGAGCTGTTTTTT. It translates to CASSDKTGLNTGELFF.

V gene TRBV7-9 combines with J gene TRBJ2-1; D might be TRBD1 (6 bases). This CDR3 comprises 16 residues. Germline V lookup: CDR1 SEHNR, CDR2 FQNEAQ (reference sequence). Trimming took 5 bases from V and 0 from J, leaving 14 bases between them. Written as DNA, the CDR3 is TGTGCCAGCAGCCTTCAGGGACAAAGCTCCTACAATGAGCAGTTCTTC. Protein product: CASSLQGQSSYNEQFF.

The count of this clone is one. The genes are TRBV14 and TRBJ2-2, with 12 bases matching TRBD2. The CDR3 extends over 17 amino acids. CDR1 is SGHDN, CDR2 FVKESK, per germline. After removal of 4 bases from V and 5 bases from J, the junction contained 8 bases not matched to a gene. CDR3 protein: CASSPTSGRYRTGELFF. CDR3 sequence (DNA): TGTGCCAGCAGCCCGACTAGCGGGAGATACCGTACCGGGGAGCTGTTTTTT.

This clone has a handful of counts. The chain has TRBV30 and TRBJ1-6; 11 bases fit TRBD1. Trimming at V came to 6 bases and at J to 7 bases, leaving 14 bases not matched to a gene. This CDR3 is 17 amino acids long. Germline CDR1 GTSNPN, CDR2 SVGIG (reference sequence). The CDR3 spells CACARWTGGGENSPLHF. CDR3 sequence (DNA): TGTGCCTGCGCCCGATGGACAGGGGGCGGTGAAAATTCACCCCTCCACTTT.

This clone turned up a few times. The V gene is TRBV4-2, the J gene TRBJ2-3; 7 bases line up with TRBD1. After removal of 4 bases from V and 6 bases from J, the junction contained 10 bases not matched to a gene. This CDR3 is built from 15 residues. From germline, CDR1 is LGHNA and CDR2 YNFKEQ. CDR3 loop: CASSLGTVGADTQYF. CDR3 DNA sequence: TGTGCCAGCAGCCTGGGGACAGTTGGGGCGGATACGCAGTATTTT.

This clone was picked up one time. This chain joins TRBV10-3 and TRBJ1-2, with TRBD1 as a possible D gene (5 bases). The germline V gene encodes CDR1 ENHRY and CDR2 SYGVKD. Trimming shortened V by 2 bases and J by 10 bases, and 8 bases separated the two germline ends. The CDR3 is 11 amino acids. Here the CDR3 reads CAISERRDYTF. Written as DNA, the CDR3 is TGTGCCATCAGTGAGCGCAGGGACTACACCTTC.

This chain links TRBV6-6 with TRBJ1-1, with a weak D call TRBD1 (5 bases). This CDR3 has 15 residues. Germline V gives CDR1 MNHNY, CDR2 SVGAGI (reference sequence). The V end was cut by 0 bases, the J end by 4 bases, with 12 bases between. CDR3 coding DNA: TGTGCCAGCAGTTACTCGGTCAGGGTGAGCACTGAAGCTTTCTTT. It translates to CASSYSVRVSTEAFF.

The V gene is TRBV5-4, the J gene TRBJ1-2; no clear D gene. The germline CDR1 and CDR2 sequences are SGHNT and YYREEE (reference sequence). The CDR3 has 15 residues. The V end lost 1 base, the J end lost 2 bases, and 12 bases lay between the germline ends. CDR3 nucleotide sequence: TGTGCCAGCAGCTTGCGGTCCGATTCCAACTATGGCTACACCTTC. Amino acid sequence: CASSLRSDSNYGYTF. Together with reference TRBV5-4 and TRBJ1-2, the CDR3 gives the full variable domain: ETGVTQSPTHLIKTRGQQVTLRCSSQSGHNTVSWYQQALGQGPQFIFQYYREEENGRGNFPPRFSGLQFPNYSSELNVNALELDDSALYLCASSLRSDSNYGYTFGSGTRLTVV.

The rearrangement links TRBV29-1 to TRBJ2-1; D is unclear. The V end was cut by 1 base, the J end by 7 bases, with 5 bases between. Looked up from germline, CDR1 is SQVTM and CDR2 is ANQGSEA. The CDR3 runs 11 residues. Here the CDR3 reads CSVEVPNEQFF. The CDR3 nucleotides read TGCAGCGTTGAAGTCCCAAATGAGCAGTTCTTC.

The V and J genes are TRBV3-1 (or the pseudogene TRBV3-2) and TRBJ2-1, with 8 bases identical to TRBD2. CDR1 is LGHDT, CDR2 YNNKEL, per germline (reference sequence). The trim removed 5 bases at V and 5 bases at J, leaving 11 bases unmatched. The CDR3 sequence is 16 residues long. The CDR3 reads CASSTPIAGTNNEQFF. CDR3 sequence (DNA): TGTGCCAGCAGCACCCCGATAGCGGGAACAAACAATGAGCAGTTCTTC.

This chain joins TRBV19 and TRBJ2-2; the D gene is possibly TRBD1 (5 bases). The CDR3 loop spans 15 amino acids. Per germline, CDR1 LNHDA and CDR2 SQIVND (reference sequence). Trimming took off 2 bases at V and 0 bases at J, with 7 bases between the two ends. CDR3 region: CASSILGPNTGELFF. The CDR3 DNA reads TGTGCCAGTAGTATATTGGGGCCGAACACCGGGGAGCTGTTTTTT.

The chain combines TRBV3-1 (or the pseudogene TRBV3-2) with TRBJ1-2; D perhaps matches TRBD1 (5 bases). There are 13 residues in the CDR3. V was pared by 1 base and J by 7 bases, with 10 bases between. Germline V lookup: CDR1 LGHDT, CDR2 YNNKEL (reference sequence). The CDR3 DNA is TGTGCCAGCAGCCAAGGCAGGGAAGGTGGCTACACCTTC. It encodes CASSQGREGGYTF.

As DNA, the CDR3 is TGTGCCAGCAGCTTAGACGGGTCTAGCACAGATACGCAGTATTTT. This encodes CASSLDGSSTDTQYF. The chain links TRBV7-9 to TRBJ2-3; D remains ambiguous. Trimming cost V 1 base and J 0 bases, with 8 bases left between them. The CDR3 is made up of 15 amino acids. Germline V gene sequence: CDR1 SEHNR, CDR2 FQNEAQ (reference sequence).

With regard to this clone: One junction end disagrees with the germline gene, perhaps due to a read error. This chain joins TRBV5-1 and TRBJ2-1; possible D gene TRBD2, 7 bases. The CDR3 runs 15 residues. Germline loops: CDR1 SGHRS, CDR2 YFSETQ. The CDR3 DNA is TGTGCCAGCAGCTTGGAGGGGGGGACCTACAATGAGCAGTTCTTC. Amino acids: CASSLEGGTYNEQFF.

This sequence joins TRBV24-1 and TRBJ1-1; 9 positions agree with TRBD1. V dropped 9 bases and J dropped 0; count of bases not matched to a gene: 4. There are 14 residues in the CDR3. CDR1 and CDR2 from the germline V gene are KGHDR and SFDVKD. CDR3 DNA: TGTGCCACCCGTGGGACAGGGATGAACACTGAAGCTTTCTTT. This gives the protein CATRGTGMNTEAFF.

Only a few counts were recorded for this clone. This CDR3 reads CASTPFSGGAGLGTEAFF. DNA of the CDR3: TGTGCCAGCACCCCATTCTCGGGAGGGGCCGGGCTGGGCACTGAAGCTTTCTTT. The V and J genes are TRBV7-7 and TRBJ1-1, with a tentative D call TRBD1 (5 bases). This CDR3 region has 18 residues. V lost 7 bases and J 4 bases, leaving 28 bases between the germline ends. Germline V gives CDR1 SSHAT, CDR2 FNYEAQ (reference sequence).

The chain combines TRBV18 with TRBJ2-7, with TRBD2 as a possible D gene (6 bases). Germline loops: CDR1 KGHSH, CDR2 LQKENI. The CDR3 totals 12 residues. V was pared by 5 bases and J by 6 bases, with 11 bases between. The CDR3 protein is CASSSGGTEQYV. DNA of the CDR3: TGTGCCAGCTCATCAGGAGGGACCGAGCAGTACGTC.

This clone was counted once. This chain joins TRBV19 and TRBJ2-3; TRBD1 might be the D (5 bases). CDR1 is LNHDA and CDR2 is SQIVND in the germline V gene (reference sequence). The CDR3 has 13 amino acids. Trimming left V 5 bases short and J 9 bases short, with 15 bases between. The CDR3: CASSGSRAVTQYF. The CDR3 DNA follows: TGTGCCAGTAGTGGGTCCAGGGCGGTCACGCAGTATTTT.